Listed below are T cell receptor beta chains from one sample, sequenced in a study of T-cell reconstitution after alpha-beta-depleted transplantation in children. TCRdb passed the PCR reads through MiXCR, listing each CDR3 protein once. The data contain about 200,000 distinct CDR3 sequences, about 7% of them seen just once; the ten biggest clones take up 4.5% to 6.5%. Specimen: PBMCs, collected before TCRalphabeta/CD19-depleted stem cell transplant. The receptor set was obtained from a boy aged 2 to 9 with acute lymphoblastic leukemia, due to receive a stem cell transplant. Each CDR3 is given without its conserved first and last residue. The order of the fields is V gene, J gene, CDR3 protein.

TRBV7-9	TRBJ2-7	ASRLAGADEQY
TRBV28	TRBJ2-5	ASSLRGQGSEKTQY
TRBV4-3	TRBJ2-7	ASSQVGQAKQY
TRBV6-5	TRBJ2-5	ASSYSLARGQETQY
TRBV5-5	TRBJ2-1	ASSLEAVWKSYEQF
TRBV28	TRBJ2-1	ASSFNSGGVGSYNEQF
TRBV7-3	TRBJ2-3	ASSDLSGVTDTQY
TRBV7-2	TRBJ2-1	ASSFQGSDEQF
TRBV20-1	TRBJ2-5	SAVRRDIQETQY
TRBV9	TRBJ2-1	ASSPAPGDEQF
TRBV20-1	TRBJ1-6	SVPGDYNSPLH
TRBV7-9	TRBJ1-6	ASSGGTARSLH
TRBV11-2	TRBJ1-5	ASSLVQINQPQH
TRBV7-2	TRBJ2-5	ASSLTARGTQY
TRBV28	TRBJ2-1	ASRLAGQSSYNEQF
TRBV27	TRBJ2-1	AIRRTAGVNEQF
TRBV3-1	TRBJ2-1	ACSPFTSGRNEQF
TRBV3-1	TRBJ2-1	ASSGANEQF
TRBV2	TRBJ2-1	ASRKNAAGGLNEQF
TRBV12-3/TRBV12-4	TRBJ2-2	ASSFGGSTGELF
TRBV5-1	TRBJ2-7	ASSLTDLKQY
TRBV7-2	TRBJ1-1	ASRRTGGGTEAF
TRBV28	TRBJ1-5	ASSPDYQPQH